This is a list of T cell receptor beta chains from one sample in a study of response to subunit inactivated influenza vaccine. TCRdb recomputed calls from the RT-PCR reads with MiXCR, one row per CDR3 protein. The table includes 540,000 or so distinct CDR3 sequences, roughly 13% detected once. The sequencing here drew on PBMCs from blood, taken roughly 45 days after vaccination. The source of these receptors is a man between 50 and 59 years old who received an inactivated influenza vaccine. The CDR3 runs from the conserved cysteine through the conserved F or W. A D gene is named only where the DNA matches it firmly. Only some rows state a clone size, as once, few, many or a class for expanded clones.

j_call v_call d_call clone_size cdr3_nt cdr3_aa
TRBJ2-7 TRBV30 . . TGTGCCTGGAGTTCGACAAATCCCTACGAGCAGTACTTC CAWSSTNPYEQYF
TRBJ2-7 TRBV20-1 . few TGCAGTGCTAGAGAAGCTAGGCGGGACCTCTACGAGCAGTACTTC CSAREARRDLYEQYF
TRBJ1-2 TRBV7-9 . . TGTGCCAGCTCCCGGGGATCTGGAGGCTACACCTTC CASSRGSGGYTF
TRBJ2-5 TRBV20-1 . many TGCAGTGCTAGAGATCCCCACGCCCTGCAAGAGACCCAGTACTTC CSARDPHALQETQYF
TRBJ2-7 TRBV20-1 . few TGCAGTGCCACGGACCCCTCCTACGAGCAGTACTTC CSATDPSYEQYF
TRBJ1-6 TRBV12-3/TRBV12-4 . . TGTGCCAGCAACGTCGGGCAGTCTGGCTCACCCCTCCACTTT CASNVGQSGSPLHF
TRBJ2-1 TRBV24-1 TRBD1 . TGTGCCACCAGTGATCCTGGACAGGGGTTCTACAATGAGCAGTTCTTC CATSDPGQGFYNEQFF
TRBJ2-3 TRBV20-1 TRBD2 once TGCAGCCCCACTAGCGGGGAAGACACAGATACGCAGTATTTT CSPTSGEDTDTQYF
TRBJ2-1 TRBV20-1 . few TGCAGTGCTAGGGCCGGAGGACTTCCCGTAAACAATGAGCAGTTCTTC CSARAGGLPVNNEQFF
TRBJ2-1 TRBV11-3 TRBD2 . TGTGCCATCAGCCGCGGGACTAGCGGGAGTAGTGAGCAGTTCTTC CAISRGTSGSSEQFF
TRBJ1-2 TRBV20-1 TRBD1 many TGCAGTGCTAGAGGACAGGGGGCAAGGACTAACTATGGCTACACCTTC CSARGQGARTNYGYTF
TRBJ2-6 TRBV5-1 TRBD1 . TGCGCCAGCAGCTTGATGGGACAGTCAATCAACTCTGGGGCCAACGTCCTGACTTTC CASSLMGQSINSGANVLTF
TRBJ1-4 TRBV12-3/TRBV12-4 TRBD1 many TGTGCCAGCAGTTTTGGACAGGGCCATAATGAAAAACTGTTTTTT CASSFGQGHNEKLFF
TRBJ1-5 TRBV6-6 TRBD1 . TGTGCCAGCAGTGGACAGGACAATCAGCCCCAGCATTTT CASSGQDNQPQHF
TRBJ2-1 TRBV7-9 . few TGTGCCAGCACCTCGGCTGCCGTTTACAATGAGCAGTTCTTC CASTSAAVYNEQFF
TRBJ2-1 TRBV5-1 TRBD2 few TGCGCCAGCAGCTTGGAGACTAGCGGGGGGGGTGAGCAGTTCTTC CASSLETSGGGEQFF
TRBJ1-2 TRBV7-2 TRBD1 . TGTGCCAGCAGCTTATCGGACAGGGGCTATGGCTACACCTTC CASSLSDRGYGYTF
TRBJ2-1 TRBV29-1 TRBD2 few TGCAGCGGTTGTGAGAGCGGGGGCTCCTACAATGAGCAGTTCTTC CSGCESGGSYNEQFF
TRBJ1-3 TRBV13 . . TGTGCCAGCAGCTTAGGACAAGGGGTTCGAAACACCATATATTTT CASSLGQGVRNTIYF
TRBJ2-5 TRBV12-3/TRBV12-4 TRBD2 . TGTGCCAGCAGTCCCGGGACTAGCGGGATTTACCAAGAGACCCAGTACTTC CASSPGTSGIYQETQYF
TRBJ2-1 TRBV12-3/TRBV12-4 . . TGTGCCAGCAGTGGCGAGGGAGAGGGTAATGAGCAGTTCTTC CASSGEGEGNEQFF
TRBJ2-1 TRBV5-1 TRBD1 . TGCGCCAGCAGCCCCGGGACAGCGACCTACAATGAGCAGTTCTTC CASSPGTATYNEQFF
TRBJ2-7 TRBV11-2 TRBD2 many TGTGCCAGCAGCCCGCCGACTAGCGGGACCCCCTACGAGCAGTACTTC CASSPPTSGTPYEQYF
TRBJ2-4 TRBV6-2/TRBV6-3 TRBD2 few TGTGCCAGCAGTCGGGGGATTGGACTAGCGGTATCCCTAGCCAAAAACATTCAGTACTTC CASSRGIGLAVSLAKNIQYF
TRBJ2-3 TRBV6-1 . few TGTGCCAGCAGCTACAACGCAGATACGCAGTATTTT CASSYNADTQYF
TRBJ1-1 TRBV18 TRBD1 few TGTGCCAGCTCACCAGCGACAGGGGGAGGTACTGAAGCTTTCTTT CASSPATGGGTEAFF
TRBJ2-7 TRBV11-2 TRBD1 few TGTGCCAGCAGCCCCACAGGGGCGCTCTACGAGCAGTACTTC CASSPTGALYEQYF
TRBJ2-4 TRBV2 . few TGTGCCAGCAGTGGTCGTGTCAAAAACATTCAGTACTTC CASSGRVKNIQYF
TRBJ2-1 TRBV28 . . TGTGCCAGCAGCCTGGGCAGGGTGACTTACAATGAGCAGTTCTTC CASSLGRVTYNEQFF
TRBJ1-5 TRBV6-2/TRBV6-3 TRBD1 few TGTGCCAGCAGCGATCTGACAGGGGGGTATCAGCCCCAGCATTTT CASSDLTGGYQPQHF
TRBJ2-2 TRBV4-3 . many TGCGCCAGCAGCCAAGAAAGGAACACCGGGGAGCTGTTTTTT CASSQERNTGELFF
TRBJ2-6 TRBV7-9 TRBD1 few TGTGCCAGCAGCTTGGGACAGGCCAGGGCCAACGTCCTGACTTTC CASSLGQARANVLTF
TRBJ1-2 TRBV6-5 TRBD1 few TGTGCCAGCAGTTACTCATTGGCAGGGGGGGACTATGGCTACACCTTC CASSYSLAGGDYGYTF
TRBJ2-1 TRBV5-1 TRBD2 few TGCGCCAGCCAAAGCGGGGGATCTCACAATGAGCAGTTCTTC CASQSGGSHNEQFF
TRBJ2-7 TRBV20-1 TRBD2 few TGCAGTGCTAGATCCGAATCCCGGACTAGCGGTTACTACGAGCAGTACTTC CSARSESRTSGYYEQYF
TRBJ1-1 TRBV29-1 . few TGCAGCGTTGATTGGGGCGTCACCCCGGCGAACACTGAAGCTTTCTTT CSVDWGVTPANTEAFF
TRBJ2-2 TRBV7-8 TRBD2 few TGTGCCAGCAGCGTAACTCCTAGCGGAGTCACCGGGGAGCTGTTTTTT CASSVTPSGVTGELFF
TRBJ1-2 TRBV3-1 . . TGTGCCAGCAGCCCCCTACAGGGAGCTGGCTACACCTTC CASSPLQGAGYTF
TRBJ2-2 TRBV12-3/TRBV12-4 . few TGTGCCAGCAGTTTTGTAGAGAACACCGGGGAGCTGTTTTTT CASSFVENTGELFF
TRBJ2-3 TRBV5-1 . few TGCGCCAGCAGCTTGGAAAGCGGCACAGATACGCAGTATTTT CASSLESGTDTQYF
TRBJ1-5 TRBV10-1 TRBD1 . TGCGCCAGCAGCAGATCCTCCCGGGACAGGGTTTTCGGCAATCAGCCCCAGCATTTT CASSRSSRDRVFGNQPQHF
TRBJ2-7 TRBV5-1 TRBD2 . TGCGCCAGCAGCTACGGGACTAGCCCAAGATATAGCTACGAGCAGTACTTC CASSYGTSPRYSYEQYF
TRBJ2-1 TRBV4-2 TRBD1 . TGTGCCAGCAGCCAAGTGACAGGGGATGAGCAGTTCTTC CASSQVTGDEQFF
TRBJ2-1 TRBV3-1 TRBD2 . TGTGCCAGCAGCCAAGCTTCTAGCGGGGGGTTCTCGTTCTTC CASSQASSGGFSFF
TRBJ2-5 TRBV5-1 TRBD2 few TGCGCCAGCAGCCGTCGGACTAGCGCCGAGGAGACCCAGTACTTC CASSRRTSAEETQYF
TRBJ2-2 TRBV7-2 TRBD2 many TGTGCCAGCAGATCCGGGACTAGCCTAACCGGGGAGCTGTTTTTT CASRSGTSLTGELFF
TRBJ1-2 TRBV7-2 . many TGTGCCAGCAGGGCAGGGGTAGCTAACTATGGCTACACCTTC CASRAGVANYGYTF
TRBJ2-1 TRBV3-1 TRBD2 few TGTGCCAGCAGCCAAGCTAGCGGGGGGGGGAATGAGCAGTTCTTC CASSQASGGGNEQFF
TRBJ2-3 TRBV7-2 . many TGTGCCAGCAGCTTAACGGCTAGCACAGATACGCAGTATTTT CASSLTASTDTQYF
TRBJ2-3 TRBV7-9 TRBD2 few TGTGCCAGCAGGGAGCGGGGGCGCGATACTAGCACAGATACGCAGTATTTT CASRERGRDTSTDTQYF
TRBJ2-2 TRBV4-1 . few TGCGCCAGCAGCCCCCATATCAAAGGGGGCACCGGGGAGCTGTTTTTT CASSPHIKGGTGELFF
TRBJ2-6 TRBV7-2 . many TGTGCCAGCAGCTCCGGGACGTCGGCCAACGTCCTGACTTTC CASSSGTSANVLTF
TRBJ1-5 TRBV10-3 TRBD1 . TGTGCCATCAGCCAAGGACAGGGTTCCAATCAGCCCCAGCATTTT CAISQGQGSNQPQHF
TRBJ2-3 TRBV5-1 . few TGCGCCAGCAGCTTGGGCGGCGGCTACGGCACAGATACGCAGTATTTT CASSLGGGYGTDTQYF